The T cell receptor beta chain under discussion was sequenced for a study of OX40 agonist ivuxolimab in advanced cancers. Study as a whole: Ivuxolimab, an antibody acting as an agonist of OX40 (CD134), was used to treat patients. At 82.7% male, the cohort had a mean age of 60 years, ranging from 23 to 79. Study-level results: Within 6 weeks, CD4+ and CD8+ blood T cells expanded clonally at 0.1 to 3.0 mg/kg.

CDR3 size: 15 residues. The ends lost 3 bases at V and 2 bases at J; junction bases unmatched: 3. CDR1 is SGDLS, CDR2 YYNGEE, per germline. Turning to this clone: Antigen: not known.

Libraries were prepared by immunoSEQ multiplex PCR; TCRdb keeps only in-frame clonotypes and omits some of them. The table lists 30,000 to 35,000 clones, 84% of them singletons. The sample here was CD4+ or CD8+ T cells sorted from blood, taken in a trial of the OX40 agonist ivuxolimab. The source is an adult with an advanced solid tumor such as melanoma, head and neck, liver or kidney cancer. The chain links TRBV9 to TRBJ2-1; 9 positions agree with TRBD1. The CDR3 nucleotides are TGTGCCAGCAGCGAACAGGGGGCCCCCTACAATGAGCAGTTCTTC. As protein: CASSEQGAPYNEQFF.